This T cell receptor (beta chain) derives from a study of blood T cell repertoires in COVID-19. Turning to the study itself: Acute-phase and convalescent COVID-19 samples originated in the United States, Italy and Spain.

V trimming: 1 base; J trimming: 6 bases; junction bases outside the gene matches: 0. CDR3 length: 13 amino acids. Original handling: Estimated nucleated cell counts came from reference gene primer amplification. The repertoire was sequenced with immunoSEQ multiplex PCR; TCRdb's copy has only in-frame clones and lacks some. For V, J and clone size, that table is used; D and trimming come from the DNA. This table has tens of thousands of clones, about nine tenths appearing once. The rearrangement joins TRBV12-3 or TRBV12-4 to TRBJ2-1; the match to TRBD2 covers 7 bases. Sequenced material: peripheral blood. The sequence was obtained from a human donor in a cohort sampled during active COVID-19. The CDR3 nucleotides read TGTGCCAGCAGTTTAGGGGGGGGCAATGAGCAGTTCTTC. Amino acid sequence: CASSLGGGNEQFF.